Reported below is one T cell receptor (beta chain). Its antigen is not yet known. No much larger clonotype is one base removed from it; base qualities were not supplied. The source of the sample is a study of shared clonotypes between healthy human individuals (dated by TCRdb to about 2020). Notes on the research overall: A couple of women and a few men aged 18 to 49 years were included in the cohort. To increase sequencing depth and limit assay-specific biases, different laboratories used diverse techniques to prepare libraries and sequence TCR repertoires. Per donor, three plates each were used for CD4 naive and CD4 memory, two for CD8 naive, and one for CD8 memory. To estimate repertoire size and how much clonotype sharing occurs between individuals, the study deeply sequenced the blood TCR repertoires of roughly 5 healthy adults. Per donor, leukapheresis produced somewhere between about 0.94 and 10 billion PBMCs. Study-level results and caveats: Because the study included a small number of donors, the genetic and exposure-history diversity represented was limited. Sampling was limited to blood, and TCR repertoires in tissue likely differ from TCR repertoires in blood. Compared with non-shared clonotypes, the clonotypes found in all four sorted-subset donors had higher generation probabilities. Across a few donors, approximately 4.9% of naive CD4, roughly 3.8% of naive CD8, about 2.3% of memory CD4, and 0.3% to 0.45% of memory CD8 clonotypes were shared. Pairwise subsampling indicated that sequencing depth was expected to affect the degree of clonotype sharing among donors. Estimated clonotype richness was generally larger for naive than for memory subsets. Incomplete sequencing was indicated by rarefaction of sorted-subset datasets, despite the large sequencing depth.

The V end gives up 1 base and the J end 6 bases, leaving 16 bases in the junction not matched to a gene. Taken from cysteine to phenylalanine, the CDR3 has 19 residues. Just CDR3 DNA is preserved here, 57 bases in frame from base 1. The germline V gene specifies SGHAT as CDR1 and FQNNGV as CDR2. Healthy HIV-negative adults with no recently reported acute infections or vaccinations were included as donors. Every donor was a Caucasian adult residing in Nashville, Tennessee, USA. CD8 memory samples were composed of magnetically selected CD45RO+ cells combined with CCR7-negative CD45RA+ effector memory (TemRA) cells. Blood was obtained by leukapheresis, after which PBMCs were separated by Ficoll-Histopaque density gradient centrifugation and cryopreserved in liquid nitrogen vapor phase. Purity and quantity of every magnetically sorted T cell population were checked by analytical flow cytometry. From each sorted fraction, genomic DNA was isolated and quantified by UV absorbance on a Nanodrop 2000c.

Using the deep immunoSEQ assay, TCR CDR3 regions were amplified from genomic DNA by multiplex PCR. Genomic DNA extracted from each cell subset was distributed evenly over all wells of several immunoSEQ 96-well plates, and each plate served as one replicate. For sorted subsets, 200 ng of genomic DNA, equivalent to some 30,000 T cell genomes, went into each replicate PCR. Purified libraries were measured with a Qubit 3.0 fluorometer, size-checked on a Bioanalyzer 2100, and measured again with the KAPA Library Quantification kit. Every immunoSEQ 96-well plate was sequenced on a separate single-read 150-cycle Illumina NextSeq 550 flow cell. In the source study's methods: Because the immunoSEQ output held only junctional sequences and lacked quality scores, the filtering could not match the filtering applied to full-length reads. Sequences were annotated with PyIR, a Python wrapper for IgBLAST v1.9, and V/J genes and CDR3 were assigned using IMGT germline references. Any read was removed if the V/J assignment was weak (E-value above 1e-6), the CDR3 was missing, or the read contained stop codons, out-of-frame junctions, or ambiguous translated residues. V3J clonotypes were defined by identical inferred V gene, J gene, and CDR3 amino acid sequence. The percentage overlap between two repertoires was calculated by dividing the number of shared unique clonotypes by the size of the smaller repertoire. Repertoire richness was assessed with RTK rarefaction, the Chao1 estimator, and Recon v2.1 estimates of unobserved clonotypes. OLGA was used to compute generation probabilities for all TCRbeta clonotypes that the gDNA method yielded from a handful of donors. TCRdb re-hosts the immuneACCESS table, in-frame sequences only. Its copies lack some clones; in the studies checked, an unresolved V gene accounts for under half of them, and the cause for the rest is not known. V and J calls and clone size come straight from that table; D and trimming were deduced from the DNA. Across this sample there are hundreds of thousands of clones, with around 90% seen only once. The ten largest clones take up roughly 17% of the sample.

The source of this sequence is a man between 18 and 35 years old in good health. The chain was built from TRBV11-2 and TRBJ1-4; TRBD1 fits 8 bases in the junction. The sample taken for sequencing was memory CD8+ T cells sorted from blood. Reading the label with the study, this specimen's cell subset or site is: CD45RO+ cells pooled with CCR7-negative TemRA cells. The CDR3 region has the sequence CASSLGEPGGADLHEKLFF. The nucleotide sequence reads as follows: TGTGCCAGCAGCTTAGGCGAGCCAGGGGGCGCGGACCTCCATGAAAAACTGTTTTTT.